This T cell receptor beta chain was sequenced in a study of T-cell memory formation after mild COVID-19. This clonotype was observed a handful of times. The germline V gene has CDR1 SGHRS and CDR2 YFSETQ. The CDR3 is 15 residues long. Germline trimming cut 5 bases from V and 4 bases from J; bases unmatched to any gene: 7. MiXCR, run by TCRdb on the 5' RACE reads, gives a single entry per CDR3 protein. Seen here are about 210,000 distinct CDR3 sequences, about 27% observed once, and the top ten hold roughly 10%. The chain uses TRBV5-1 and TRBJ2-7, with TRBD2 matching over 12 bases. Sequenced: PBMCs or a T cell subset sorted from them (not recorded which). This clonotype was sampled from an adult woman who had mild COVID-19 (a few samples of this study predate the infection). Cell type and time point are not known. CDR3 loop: CASRLTSGSEYEQYF. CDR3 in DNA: TGCGCCAGCAGACTGACTAGCGGGAGTGAGTACGAGCAGTACTTC.